This T cell receptor (beta chain) comes out of a study of T cells in localized non-small cell lung cancer. Points from the study as a whole: The tumor had only one region sequenced, so heterogeneity remains possible. In adjacent lung, a median roughly 57 of the top 100 tumor clones were found.

The CDR3 has 14 amino acids. The V gene's germline CDR1 is SGHTA and CDR2 FQGTGA. Trimming pared 0 bases from V and 2 bases from J, leaving 7 bases between. A single count supports this clone. Its antigen is still unknown. Generated by immunoSEQ multiplex PCR, the TCRdb table keeps only in-frame clones and is missing some. The repertoire has tens of thousands of clones, approximately 90% of them found once; the top ten carry roughly 10%. The clonotype originates from a woman aged 40-75 years with stage III lung adenocarcinoma. The chain couples TRBV7-3 to TRBJ1-1; D unresolved. This material consisted of peripheral blood mononuclear cells, taken before any cancer treatment. This CDR3 is CASSLTGINTEAFF. As DNA, the CDR3 is TGTGCCAGCAGCTTAACAGGGATAAACACTGAAGCTTTCTTT.